This section outlines one T cell receptor (beta chain) sequence together with its context. Antigen specificity is unknown. Per the germline V gene, CDR1 is SEHNR and CDR2 is FQNEAQ (reference sequence). V shed 7 bases and J shed 1 base, with 7 bases lying between them. The CDR3 runs 12 residues. This sample stems from a study of shared clonotypes between healthy human individuals. CD45RO-negative, CCR7-selected cells formed the naive CD8 fraction, which excluded terminally differentiated effector memory CD45RA+ cells. Overall study results and limits: Compared with memory subsets, naive subsets generally had larger estimated richness.

Clones were sequenced by immunoSEQ multiplex PCR, and TCRdb holds only the in-frame ones, with some missing. The sample shows roughly 2.1 million clones, roughly 91% of them seen only once. This sequence originates from a man aged 18 to 30 in good health. Some clones in this sample may be carry-over from other donors' samples. The rearrangement uses TRBV7-9 and TRBJ1-1; no clear D gene. The source material was naive CD8+ T cells from PBMCs. CDR3: CASTRGNTEAFF. The CDR3 region has the DNA TGTGCCAGCACCCGTGGGAACACTGAAGCTTTCTTT.